This record concerns one TCR beta chain sequence. The antigen is undetermined. This entry is derived from a study of shared clonotypes between healthy human individuals. Study results and caveats: Clonotype sharing among donors likely depends on sequencing depth. Naive subsets tended to show greater estimated richness than memory subsets. The study found lower generation probabilities in non-shared clonotypes than in those shared by all four donors.

TCRdb's copy holds only in-frame clones and misses some; the assay was immunoSEQ multiplex PCR. The sample lists about 2.3 million clones, around 92% occurring once. The CDR3 consists of 17 residues. V lost 0 bases and J lost 4; bases outside the gene matches: 11. In germline, CDR1 is SGDLS, CDR2 YYNGEE. Subsets obtained from CD4+ cells comprised CD45RA+ naive and CD45RA-negative memory cells. The J gene is TRBJ2-7, the V gene TRBV9, with TRBD2 matching 9 bases. The sequencing input was naive CD4+ T cells from PBMCs. The subset here: CD45RA+ positively selected. This TCR came from a man between 18 and 35 years old in good health. Some clones in this sample may be carry-over from other donors' samples. CDR3 nucleotides: TGTGCCAGCAGCGTAGAAGGCCCCTTAGCGGGAGTTTACGAGCAGTACTTC. This encodes CASSVEGPLAGVYEQYF.